What follows describes a single T cell receptor beta chain. Its specificity is not known. One end of the junction fails to match germline, which may point to a read error. The CDR3 covers 14 residues. Germline loops: CDR1 PRHDT, CDR2 FYEKMQ (reference sequence). TCRdb processed the reads anew with MiXCR; each CDR3 protein has one entry. This sample has 600,000 to 800,000 distinct CDR3 sequences, with 24% found just once. The sample belongs to a study of T cell repertoires in cytomegalovirus infection. Study overall: Based on public TCR beta signatures, there were indications of CMV infection and of a matching HLA type. Study outcomes and limitations: There were carriers of CMV plus the relevant HLA, and cumulative public TCR beta family frequency identified them. The response measured ex vivo was dominated by TCR beta clonotypes (HLA-C-restricted and CMV-specific).

The sequence derives from a human donor in good health (CMV status not recorded). Some clones in this sample may be carry-over from other donors' samples. This chain joins TRBV13 and TRBJ1-6; no clear D gene. The sample was CD8+ T cells from PBMCs. This CDR3 is CVSSPWTRDSPLHF. The CDR3 nucleotides read TGTGTCAGCAGCCCATGGACCCGTGATTCACCCCTCCACTTT.